Listed below are T cell receptor beta chains from one sample, sequenced in a study of regulatory T cells in long-lasting Graves disease. In TCRdb, the multiplex PCR reads were re-called with MiXCR into one record per CDR3 protein. The sample yields 400,000 to 500,000 distinct CDR3 sequences, roughly 15% seen once. This sample also belongs to another study, concerning T cells in Graves' hyperthyroidism and ophthalmopathy.

Sequencing used peripheral blood mononuclear cells (PBMCs), obtained at new diagnosis, from a patient treated with antithyroid drugs. The receptors stem from a woman in her 50s with Graves disease. Both conserved end residues are part of each CDR3. Each record gives: clone size, V gene, J gene, CDR3 protein. Not all rows give a size; the values are once, few, many and, for expanded clones, a class.

size: many; V: TRBV5-5; J: TRBJ2-1; CDR3: CASSSGTKNEQFF
size: many; V: TRBV5-1; J: TRBJ2-1; CDR3: CASSLSPSDSYNEQFF
size: many; V: TRBV20-1; J: TRBJ2-2; CDR3: CSASRQANTGELFF
size: NA; V: TRBV7-9; J: TRBJ2-1; CDR3: CASSLNGENNEQFF
size: many; V: TRBV9; J: TRBJ2-2; CDR3: CASSVQAASVTGELFF
size: many; V: TRBV5-1; J: TRBJ2-6; CDR3: CASSFSAASGANVLTF
size: many; V: TRBV30; J: TRBJ1-2; CDR3: CAWTRTVGYTF
size: many; V: TRBV6-2/TRBV6-3; J: TRBJ2-7; CDR3: CASRVPGAPYEQYF
size: NA; V: TRBV28; J: TRBJ2-1; CDR3: CASISGSYNEQFF
size: many; V: TRBV7-9; J: TRBJ2-7; CDR3: CASSLGVYRDRGTYEQYF
size: many; V: TRBV12-3/TRBV12-4; J: TRBJ2-4; CDR3: CASSPSGGEDGLAKNIQYF
size: few; V: TRBV2; J: TRBJ2-3; CDR3: CASSERVDTQYF
size: many; V: TRBV2; J: TRBJ1-1; CDR3: CASRPRTGLRYTEAFF
size: many; V: TRBV30; J: TRBJ2-5; CDR3: CAWSQTGSGQETQYF
size: NA; V: TRBV5-1; J: TRBJ2-2; CDR3: CASSQTRASSGTNTGELFF
size: many; V: TRBV28; J: TRBJ2-2; CDR3: CASRPQGAGTGELFF
size: many; V: TRBV7-9; J: TRBJ2-7; CDR3: CASEDRAHYEQYF